Shown below are 21 T cell receptor beta chains from a single sample sequenced in a study of regulatory T cells in long-lasting Graves disease. Documented time point: newly diagnosed GD, antithyroid drugs for less than 3 months. There was RNA extracted from PBMCs, and the TCR library was made from it. The TCR beta library used iRepertoire HTBI primers with Arm-PCR amplification of CDR3. A single record per CDR3 protein comes from TCRdb applying MiXCR to the multiplex PCR reads. The sample records a few hundred thousand distinct CDR3 sequences, 15% to 20% being singletons. In addition, the sample was reused for a study of T cells in Graves' hyperthyroidism and ophthalmopathy.

This sample comprised peripheral blood mononuclear cells (PBMCs), obtained at new diagnosis, from a patient treated with antithyroid drugs. These receptors all stem from a woman aged 25 to 39 with Graves disease.

This clonotype was found many times. The J gene is TRBJ1-5, the V gene TRBV12-3 or TRBV12-4; D is unclear. V gave up 6 bases and J gave up 7 bases, with 19 bases separating them. The CDR3 is made up of 15 amino acids. Here the CDR3 reads CASSPPYGSRQPQHF. In nucleotides, the CDR3 is TGTGCCAGCAGCCCCCCCTACGGTAGCCGGCAGCCCCAGCATTTT.

This clonotype occurred many times. V gene TRBV5-1 combines with J gene TRBJ2-7; D is unresolved. The CDR3 has 13 residues. Germline CDR1 is SGHRS and CDR2 is YFSETQ. V dropped 7 bases and J dropped 0 bases, with 11 bases sitting between them. The CDR3 coding sequence is TGCGCCAGCTTCGCAGAAAGCTCCTACGAGCAGTACTTC. It codes for CASFAESSYEQYF.

This clonotype was detected many times. The chain uses TRBV20-1 and TRBJ2-7; 7 positions agree with TRBD1. V was clipped by 6 bases and J by 0 bases; unmatched bases: 5. Germline V gene data show CDR1 as DFQATT and CDR2 as SNEGSKA (reference sequence). This CDR3 is built from 13 residues. The CDR3 here is CSAIRDSSYEQYF. DNA for the CDR3: TGCAGTGCAATAAGGGACAGCTCCTACGAGCAGTACTTC.

With regard to this clonotype: Just one base apart from a much larger clone, this may be a read error. The genes are TRBV12-3 or TRBV12-4 and TRBJ2-5, with 8 bases identical to TRBD1. This CDR3 is built from 14 residues. As DNA, the CDR3 is TGTGCCTGCAGTTTGTCAGGGGGCCGGGAGACCCAGTACTTC. This gives the protein CACSLSGGRETQYF.

This chain uses TRBV19 with TRBJ1-3; 8 bases are shared with TRBD1. Germline V CDR1 and CDR2: LNHDA, SQIVND (reference sequence). The V and J ends lost 5 bases and 4 bases, in that order; junction bases with no gene match: 7. The CDR3 spans 15 residues. The CDR3, as DNA: TGTGCCAGTAGTCCACGGACAGGGATCGGAAACACCATATATTTT. Protein: CASSPRTGIGNTIYF.

Ten or more counts support this clonotype. The genes are TRBV5-1 and TRBJ2-7, with 9 bases lining up with TRBD2. V trimming: 0 bases; J trimming: 2 bases; junction bases outside the gene matches: 3. Germline CDR1 is SGHRS and CDR2 is YFSETQ. The CDR3 has 15 residues. CDR3 in DNA: TGCGCCAGCAGCTTGGTAGGCGGGGGGGCCTACGAGCAGTACTTC. Translation: CASSLVGGGAYEQYF.

The sample holds many counts of this clonotype. The CDR3 DNA reads as TGTGCCACCAGTGAAACTACAGGGGCGAACACCGGGGAGCTGTTTTTT. It encodes CATSETTGANTGELFF. The V and J genes are TRBV24-1 and TRBJ2-2; 7 bases fit TRBD1. The CDR3 is made up of 16 amino acids. V lost 4 bases to trimming and J lost 0 bases; unmatched junction nucleotides: 4. Germline CDR1 is KGHDR and CDR2 is SFDVKD.

This clonotype has just a few counts. The chain recombines TRBV15 with TRBJ1-1; 7 nucleotides align to TRBD1. The CDR3 has 13 residues. The J segment lost 4 bases and the V segment lost 4 bases, leaving 3 bases of the junction unmatched. Germline assignment: CDR1 LNHNV and CDR2 YYDKDF (reference sequence). CDR3 sequence reads: CATSKQGSTEAFF. CDR3 DNA sequence: TGTGCCACCAGCAAACAGGGGAGCACTGAAGCTTTCTTT.

This clonotype was observed a handful of times. This sequence joins TRBV7-9 and TRBJ1-1; no definite D call. The CDR3 is made up of 13 amino acids. The germline V gene encodes CDR1 SEHNR and CDR2 FQNEAQ (reference sequence). The V and J ends lost 3 bases and 4 bases respectively, with 9 bases between them. The CDR3, as DNA: TGTGCCAGCAGCTTTGACCCAGGCACTGAAGCTTTCTTT. Translating gives CASSFDPGTEAFF. The full variable domain, with the rest looked up from reference TRBV7-9 and TRBJ1-1, is DTGVSQNPRHKITKRGQNVTFRCDPISEHNRLYWYRQTLGQGPEFLTYFQNEAQLEKSRLLSDRFSAERPKGSFSTLEIQRTEQGDSAMYLCASSFDPGTEAFFGQGTRLTVV.

There are many counts of this clonotype. This chain joins TRBV20-1 and TRBJ2-7; unclear D gene. The germline V and J ends were trimmed by 3 bases and 1 base, with 10 bases remaining between them. The CDR3 consists of 13 residues. Per the germline V gene, CDR1 is DFQATT and CDR2 is SNEGSKA (reference sequence). In DNA, the CDR3 is TGCAGTGCTAGTCGTTTAGGTTCCTACGAGCAGTACTTC. It encodes CSASRLGSYEQYF.

This clonotype was seen a few times. Here the CDR3 DNA reads TGTGCCAGCAGCTATGGGCGGGGGGGTTCCTACAATGAGCAGTTCTTC. This gives the protein CASSYGRGGSYNEQFF. The chain is built from TRBV3-1 and TRBJ2-1; 9 bases agree with TRBD2. The CDR3 is 16 amino acids. CDR1 LGHDT and CDR2 YNNKEL come from the germline V gene (reference sequence). Trimming at V came to 5 bases and at J to 1 base, leaving 6 bases not matched to a gene.

This clonotype was seen repeatedly, ten times or more. The genes are TRBV11-2 and TRBJ2-2; 7 positions agree with TRBD1. The junction had 10 bases not matched to a gene; V was cut back by 3 bases and J by 3 bases. Germline CDR1 reads SGHAT; CDR2 reads FQNNGV. CDR3 length: 17 residues. The CDR3 region has the DNA TGTGCCAGCAGCTTTAGGGCCGGGACAGCTTACACCGGGGAGCTGTTTTTT. Protein product: CASSFRAGTAYTGELFF.

This clonotype appeared many times. The chain uses TRBV12-3 or TRBV12-4 and TRBJ2-5; the D call may be TRBD1 or TRBD2 (5 bases each). Trimming shortened V by 4 bases and J by 3 bases, and 12 bases separated the two germline ends. The CDR3 is 14 residues long. The chain's CDR3 is CASSSAGTEETQYF. DNA of the CDR3: TGTGCCAGCAGTTCCGCCGGGACCGAAGAGACCCAGTACTTC.

This clonotype was recorded many times. V and J are TRBV11-2 and TRBJ1-3; D ambiguous. Germline assignment: CDR1 SGHAT and CDR2 FQNNGV. Deletions cut 1 base from V and 1 base from J, with 5 bases between. The CDR3 is 14 residues long. The CDR3 bases are TGTGCCAGCAGCTTAGGGGTGTCTGGAAACACCATATATTTT. This gives the protein CASSLGVSGNTIYF.

This clonotype was recorded a few times. This rearrangement joins TRBV9 to TRBJ1-2; 8 nucleotides align to TRBD1. The CDR3 spans 14 residues. CDR1 and CDR2 (germline): SGDLS, YYNGEE. The trim removed 4 bases at V and 4 bases at J, leaving 6 bases unmatched. CDR3 coding DNA: TGTGCCAGCAGCACTCTGACAGGGGCCTATGGCTACACCTTC. Translation gives CASSTLTGAYGYTF.

This clonotype was detected many times. At one boundary the junction diverges from the germline segment, which might be a read error. V is TRBV6-1 and J is TRBJ1-1; D is unclear. The V gene's germline CDR1 is MNHNS and CDR2 SASEGT. The CDR3 spans 11 residues. The CDR3 region has the DNA TGTGCCAGCAGTGATTACGGGGTGCGGGTCTTT. It yields the protein CASSDYGVRVF.

This clonotype was found many times. The gene calls are TRBV7-9 and TRBJ1-4, with no clear D. This CDR3 has 15 residues. Per germline, CDR1 SEHNR and CDR2 FQNEAQ (reference sequence). V was pared by 1 base and J by 7 bases, with 13 bases between. The CDR3 DNA reads TGTGCCAGCAGCTTAGGGATCGCTGAGGGTGAAAAACTGTTTTTT. Encoded protein: CASSLGIAEGEKLFF.

In its sample, this clonotype was seen many times. This sequence joins TRBV12-3 or TRBV12-4 and TRBJ2-3, with 15 bases lining up with TRBD2. This CDR3 contains 14 residues. V was clipped by 9 bases and J by 6 bases; unmatched bases: 4. CDR3 nucleotide sequence: TGTGCCAGTGGACTAGCGGGGGGGCCCGATACGCAGTATTTT. This translates into CASGLAGGPDTQYF.

This clonotype was observed a few times. The V and J genes are TRBV11-2 and TRBJ2-5, with TRBD2 matching over 12 bases. Germline V lookup: CDR1 SGHAT, CDR2 FQNNGV. The CDR3 loop spans 17 amino acids. V dropped 1 base and J dropped 1; count of bases not matched to a gene: 4. The CDR3 region is CASSLARTSGAQETQYF. In DNA, the CDR3 is TGTGCCAGCAGCTTAGCACGGACTAGCGGGGCCCAAGAGACCCAGTACTTC.

At least ten counts were recorded for this clonotype. The chain carries TRBV11-2 and TRBJ1-5; TRBD1 matches at 7 bases. The CDR3 contains 15 residues. The ends lost 5 bases at V and 3 bases at J; junction bases unmatched: 7. CDR1 and CDR2 (germline): SGHAT, FQNNGV. The CDR3 bases are TGTGCCAGCAGCCCAGGACAGGCCTACAATCAGCCCCAGCATTTT. Protein: CASSPGQAYNQPQHF.

This clonotype was counted ten times or more. This sequence joins TRBV7-8 and TRBJ1-1, with D tentatively TRBD1 (5 bases). The germline CDR1 and CDR2 sequences are SGHVS and FQNEAQ. The CDR3 covers 17 residues. The V gene lost 3 bases and the J gene lost 0 bases, with 17 bases spanning the gap. Here the CDR3 DNA reads TGTGCCAGCAGCTTCCAGGGTGGACCCTACTTGAACACTGAAGCTTTCTTT. This translates into CASSFQGGPYLNTEAFF.